The 27 T cell receptor beta chains given below trace back to one sample, sequenced in a study of blood T cell repertoires in COVID-19. Libraries were prepared by immunoSEQ multiplex PCR; TCRdb keeps only in-frame clonotypes and omits some of them. The table lists about 420,000 clones, around 90% of them singletons. Sample: peripheral blood. The receptors stem from a man between 18 and 35 years old with COVID-19, enrolled during active disease.

This sequence joins TRBV13 and TRBJ2-5; a possible D gene is TRBD1 (5 bases). The CDR3 is made up of 14 amino acids. Germline V lookup: CDR1 PRHDT, CDR2 FYEKMQ (reference sequence). V gave up 2 bases and J gave up 4 bases, with 11 bases separating them. CDR3 nucleotide sequence: TGTGCCAGCAGCTTATCCGTCAGGGCAGAGACCCAGTACTTC. This sequence encodes CASSLSVRAETQYF. Drawing the rest from reference TRBV13 and TRBJ2-5, the complete variable domain is AAGVIQSPRHLIKEKRETATLKCYPIPRHDTVYWYQQGPGQDPQFLISFYEKMQSDKGSIPDRFSAQQFSDYHSELNMSSLELGDSALYFCASSLSVRAETQYFGPGTRLLVL.

The chain has TRBV18 and TRBJ1-1; the D gene is possibly TRBD1 (6 bases). This CDR3 has 13 amino acids. Germline V gene data show CDR1 as KGHSH and CDR2 as LQKENI. Trimming left V 5 bases short and J 1 base short, with 8 bases between. The CDR3 coding sequence is TGTGCCAGCTCATCGGGACAGAACACTGAAGCTTTCTTT. This sequence encodes CASSSGQNTEAFF.

The chain joins TRBV5-1 to TRBJ1-1, with D maybe TRBD1 (5 bases). Germline CDR1 SGHRS, CDR2 YFSETQ. This CDR3 is 16 amino acids long. The V gene lost 0 bases and the J gene lost 8 bases, with 20 bases spanning the gap. CDR3 bases: TGCGCCAGCAGCTTGGTGGATATAGCGGGGGTAAGGGAAGCTTTCTTT. Its translation: CASSLVDIAGVREAFF.

The J gene is TRBJ2-7, the V gene TRBV2; no definite D call. This CDR3 has 14 residues. V gave up 4 bases and J gave up 6 bases, with 16 bases separating them. Germline-derived CDR1 and CDR2 are SNHLY and FYNNEI. CDR3 sequence: CASSALPPASEQYF. DNA of the CDR3: TGTGCCAGCAGTGCCCTCCCCCCAGCTAGCGAGCAGTACTTC.

The CDR3 reads CAISESTSGGLGYTF. The CDR3 bases are TGTGCCATCAGTGAGAGTACCTCAGGGGGCCTTGGCTACACCTTC. The rearrangement joins TRBV10-3 to TRBJ1-2; 8 bases are a match to TRBD1. Germline trimming cut 2 bases from V and 7 bases from J; bases unmatched to any gene: 9. The germline gives CDR1 ENHRY, CDR2 SYGVKD. The CDR3 length is 15 residues.

The rearrangement uses TRBV5-1 and TRBJ2-3, with a weak D call TRBD2 (5 bases). Per the germline V gene, CDR1 is SGHRS and CDR2 is YFSETQ. Trimming pared 3 bases from V and 2 bases from J, leaving 7 bases between. The CDR3 totals 13 residues. DNA for the CDR3: TGCGCCAGCAGCTACCGGGACACAGATACGCAGTATTTT. Protein product: CASSYRDTDTQYF.

The rearrangement joins TRBV5-1 to TRBJ2-3; no reliable D call. Germline V gene data show CDR1 as SGHRS and CDR2 as YFSETQ. The CDR3 consists of 14 residues. V lost 0 bases and J 2 bases, leaving 7 bases between the germline ends. This chain's CDR3 is CASSLERFTDTQYF. The CDR3, as DNA: TGCGCCAGCAGCTTGGAGCGATTCACAGATACGCAGTATTTT.

This chain links TRBV19 with TRBJ2-1, with TRBD2 identical over 9 bases. Losses at the gene ends were 9 bases for V and 3 bases for J; bases not matched to a gene: 3. CDR1 and CDR2 (germline): LNHDA, SQIVND (reference sequence). CDR3 length: 13 residues. The CDR3 DNA is TGTGCCAGCGGACTAGCGCTCTACAATGAGCAGTTCTTC. Translating gives CASGLALYNEQFF.

The chain has TRBV4-1 and TRBJ2-7; 7 bases agree with TRBD1. The ends lost 1 base at V and 4 bases at J; junction bases unmatched: 7. The germline V gene encodes CDR1 MGHRA and CDR2 YSYEKL. There are 15 residues in the CDR3. In nucleotides, the CDR3 is TGCGCCAGCAGCCAAGTCAAGACAGGGAATTACGAGCAGTACTTC. Its protein product is CASSQVKTGNYEQYF.

The J gene is TRBJ1-3, the V gene TRBV5-6; TRBD1 aligns across 7 bases. CDR3 length equals 17 residues. Germline CDR1 is SGHDT and CDR2 is YYEEEE. V lost 0 bases, J lost 2 bases, and 8 bases stayed unmatched. The CDR3 loop is CASSLGTGYYTGNTIYF. The CDR3 DNA reads as TGTGCCAGCAGCTTGGGGACAGGCTATTACACTGGAAACACCATATATTTT.

The V gene is TRBV7-3, the J gene TRBJ2-1; D may be TRBD2 (5 bases). V was clipped by 0 bases and J by 8 bases, with 11 bases between them. Germline V CDR1 and CDR2: SGHTA, FQGTGA. The CDR3 contains 14 residues. The CDR3 DNA sequence: TGTGCCAGCAGCTTAACCTCCCTAGCAGATGAGCAGTTCTTC. This encodes CASSLTSLADEQFF.

The rearrangement joins TRBV2 to TRBJ1-6; D ambiguous. Germline V gene lookup returns CDR1 SNHLY and CDR2 FYNNEI. The CDR3 contains 15 residues. Trimming removed 5 bases at V and 1 base at J, with 9 bases between. In DNA form, the CDR3 reads TGTGCCAGCAGTCCCGAGGGTTCCTATAATTCACCCCTCCACTTT. Translated: CASSPEGSYNSPLHF.

V usage is TRBV10-3 and J usage is TRBJ1-2; tentatively, D is TRBD1 (5 bases). Germline loops: CDR1 ENHRY, CDR2 SYGVKD. This CDR3 has 16 amino acids. V was trimmed by 0 bases and J by 0 bases, leaving 11 bases between them. DNA of the CDR3: TGTGCCATCAGTGAGTCTATATCGGGGGCTAACTATGGCTACACCTTC. It is translated as CAISESISGANYGYTF.

CDR3 protein: CASSDSGSGNSPLHF. The CDR3 nucleotides read TGTGCCAGCAGTGACTCGGGTTCTGGGAATTCACCCCTCCACTTT. This rearrangement joins TRBV2 to TRBJ1-6, with D unresolved. Germline V gene sequence: CDR1 SNHLY, CDR2 FYNNEI. Trimming shortened V by 3 bases and J by 7 bases, and 13 bases separated the two germline ends. The CDR3 extends over 15 amino acids.

About this clone itself: The sample holds other DNA sequences that translate to the same CDR3. This chain links TRBV2 with TRBJ2-1; TRBD2 aligns across 13 bases. Germline values: CDR1 SNHLY, CDR2 FYNNEI. After removal of 6 bases from V and 4 bases from J, the junction contained 3 bases not matched to a gene. The CDR3 contains 15 residues. CDR3: CASSRTSGSYNEQFF. The CDR3 DNA follows: TGTGCCAGCAGCAGGACTAGCGGGAGTTACAATGAGCAGTTCTTC.

The gene calls are TRBV5-4 and TRBJ1-1; 8 nucleotides agree with TRBD1. CDR1 and CDR2 from the germline V gene are SGHNT and YYREEE (reference sequence). This CDR3 has 15 residues. V lost 4 bases, J lost 4 bases, and 9 bases stayed unmatched. In nucleotides, the CDR3 is TGTGCCAGCAGCCCCCCGACAGGGGATGGCACTGAAGCTTTCTTT. This sequence encodes CASSPPTGDGTEAFF.

The chain couples TRBV19 to TRBJ2-2; 8 nucleotides match TRBD2. Germline V CDR1 and CDR2: LNHDA, SQIVND (reference sequence). J lost 6 bases, V lost 3 bases, and 3 bases had no gene match. The CDR3 totals 14 residues. The CDR3 here is CASSIERGPGELFF. The CDR3 region has the DNA TGTGCCAGTAGTATCGAGCGGGGGCCCGGGGAGCTGTTTTTT.

This chain connects TRBV3-1 (or the pseudogene TRBV3-2) to TRBJ2-2; perhaps TRBD1 as D (5 bases). V shed 3 bases and J shed 5 bases, with 7 bases lying between them. Germline loops: CDR1 LGHDT, CDR2 YNNKEL (reference sequence). The CDR3 has 13 residues. This CDR3 is CASSQTVTGELFF. The CDR3 DNA is TGTGCCAGCAGCCAGACAGTTACCGGGGAGCTGTTTTTT.

This clone has a handful of counts. V is TRBV6-2 or TRBV6-3 and J is TRBJ1-4, with D uncertain. This CDR3 region has 15 residues. Between the trimmed V and J ends, which lost 4 bases and 0 bases, there was a span of 9 bases. In germline, CDR1 is MNHEY, CDR2 SVGEGT. The CDR3 sequence: CASSLNTATNEKLFF. CDR3 bases: TGTGCCAGCAGTTTAAACACCGCAACTAATGAAAAACTGTTTTTT.

To note about this clone: One end of the junction fails to match germline, which may point to a read error. The V call is TRBV6-5, the J call TRBJ1-2, with D possibly matching TRBD1 (5 bases). This CDR3 has 14 amino acids. Germline V gene data show CDR1 as MNHEY and CDR2 as SVGAGI. The CDR3 DNA sequence: TGTGCCAGCAGCCCAGACGGGGGATTTTCGAGGATACCGTTC. This translates into CASSPDGGFSRIPF.

The CDR3 nucleotides read TGTGCCAGCAGCGTTTCCGGGACTAGTGGAAATGAGCAGTTCTTC. This translates into CASSVSGTSGNEQFF. The rearrangement links TRBV9 to TRBJ2-1, with TRBD2 identical over 8 bases. The V gene end was trimmed by 2 bases and the J gene end by 7 bases; junction bases not matched to a gene: 8. The germline V gene has CDR1 SGDLS and CDR2 YYNGEE. The CDR3 totals 15 residues.

V usage is TRBV11-2 and J usage is TRBJ2-1; perhaps TRBD1 as D (7 bases). V shed 5 bases and J shed 2 bases, with 13 bases lying between them. The CDR3 covers 15 residues. CDR1 is SGHAT, CDR2 FQNNGV, per germline. This CDR3 reads CASSVIRGAYNEQFF. The DNA for the CDR3 is TGTGCCAGCAGCGTTATCAGGGGGGCCTACAATGAGCAGTTCTTC.

The chain recombines TRBV19 with TRBJ2-2, with 8 bases aligning to TRBD1. The CDR3 totals 15 residues. The trim removed 4 bases at V and 4 bases at J, leaving 5 bases unmatched. CDR1 is LNHDA, CDR2 SQIVND, per germline (reference sequence). Here the CDR3 DNA reads TGTGCCAGTAGTACCGGACAGGGTTCCACCGGGGAGCTGTTTTTT. This sequence encodes CASSTGQGSTGELFF.

The chain links TRBV7-2 to TRBJ1-1; the D gene is possibly TRBD1 (6 bases). V was clipped by 1 base and J by 5 bases, with 11 bases between them. Germline CDR1 and CDR2: SGHTA and FQGNSA. This CDR3 has 14 amino acids. Written as DNA, the CDR3 is TGTGCCAGCAGCTTAGTAGGGGGTGGAACTGAAGCTTTCTTT. This encodes CASSLVGGGTEAFF.

This rearrangement joins TRBV5-4 to TRBJ1-1, with a possible D match to TRBD1 (5 bases). V dropped 2 bases and J dropped 8 bases, with 13 bases sitting between them. Germline values: CDR1 SGHNT, CDR2 YYREEE (reference sequence). This CDR3 comprises 13 residues. CDR3 bases: TGTGCCAGCAGCTTCGATACTGGGGCGGAAGCTTTCTTT. Translating gives CASSFDTGAEAFF.

This clone appeared a single time. The chain uses TRBV7-9 and TRBJ2-5, with no clear D. Per the germline V gene, CDR1 is SEHNR and CDR2 is FQNEAQ (reference sequence). This CDR3 has 10 residues. Trimming pared 5 bases from V and 4 bases from J, leaving 2 bases between. The CDR3 region has the DNA TGTGCCAGCAGCCTAGAGACCCAGTACTTC. Translation: CASSLETQYF.

The rearrangement joins TRBV21-1 to TRBJ2-3; whether TRBD2, the table's D call, matches the DNA was not checked. TRBV21-1 is marked as a pseudogene. CDR3 length equals 15 residues. DNA of the CDR3: TGTGCCAGCAGCAAGAGGGAAGAGTCCCCAGATACGCAGTATTTT. Translated: CASSKREESPDTQYF.